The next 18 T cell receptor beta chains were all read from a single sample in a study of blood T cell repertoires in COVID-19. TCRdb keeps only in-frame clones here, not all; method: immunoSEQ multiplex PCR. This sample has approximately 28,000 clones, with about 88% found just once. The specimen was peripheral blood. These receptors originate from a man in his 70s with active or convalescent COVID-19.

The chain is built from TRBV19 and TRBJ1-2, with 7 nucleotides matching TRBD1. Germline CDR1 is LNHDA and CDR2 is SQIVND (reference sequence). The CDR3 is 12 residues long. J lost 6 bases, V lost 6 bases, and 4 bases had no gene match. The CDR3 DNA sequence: TGTGCCAGTAGCCGGGACAGAGATGGCTACACCTTC. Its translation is CASSRDRDGYTF.

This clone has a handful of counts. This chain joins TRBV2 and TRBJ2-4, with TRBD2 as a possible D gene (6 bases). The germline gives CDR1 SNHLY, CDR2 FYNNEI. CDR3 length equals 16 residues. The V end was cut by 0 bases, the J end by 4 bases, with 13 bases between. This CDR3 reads CASSEALRTKKNIQYF. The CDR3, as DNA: TGTGCCAGCAGTGAAGCGCTAAGGACTAAAAAAAACATTCAGTACTTC.

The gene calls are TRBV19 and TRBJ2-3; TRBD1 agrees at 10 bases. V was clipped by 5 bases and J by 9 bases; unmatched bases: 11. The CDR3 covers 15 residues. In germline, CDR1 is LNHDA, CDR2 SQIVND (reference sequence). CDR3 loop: CASSPGTGDRVTQYF. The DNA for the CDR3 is TGTGCCAGTAGTCCCGGGACAGGGGACCGGGTAACGCAGTATTTT.

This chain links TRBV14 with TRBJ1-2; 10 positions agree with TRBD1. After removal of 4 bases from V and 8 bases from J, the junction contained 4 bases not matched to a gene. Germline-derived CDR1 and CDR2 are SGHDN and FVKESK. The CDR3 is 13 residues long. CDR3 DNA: TGTGCCAGCAGCCCGGGACAGGGGTTCGGCTACACCTTC. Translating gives CASSPGQGFGYTF.

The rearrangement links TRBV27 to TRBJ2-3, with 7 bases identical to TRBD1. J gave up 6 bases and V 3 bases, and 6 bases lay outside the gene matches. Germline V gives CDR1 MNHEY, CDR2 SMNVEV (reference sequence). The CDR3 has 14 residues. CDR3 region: CASSFNDRVDTQYF. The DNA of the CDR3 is TGTGCCAGCAGTTTCAATGACAGGGTGGATACGCAGTATTTT.

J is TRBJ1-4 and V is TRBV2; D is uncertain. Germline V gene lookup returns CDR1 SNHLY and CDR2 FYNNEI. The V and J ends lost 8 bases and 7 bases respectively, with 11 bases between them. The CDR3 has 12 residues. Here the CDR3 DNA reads TGTGCCAGCTACGGGGTCCCTGAAAAACTGTTTTTT. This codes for CASYGVPEKLFF.

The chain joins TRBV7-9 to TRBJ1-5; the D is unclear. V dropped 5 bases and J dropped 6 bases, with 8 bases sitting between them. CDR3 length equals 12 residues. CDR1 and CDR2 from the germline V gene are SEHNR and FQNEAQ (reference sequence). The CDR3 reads CASSRRGQPQHF. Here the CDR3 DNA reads TGTGCCAGCAGCCGTAGAGGTCAGCCCCAGCATTTT.

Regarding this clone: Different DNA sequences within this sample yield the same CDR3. DNA of the CDR3: TGTGCCAGCAGCTCCGGTCCGGGATCCCAGGCCGCAGATACGCAGTATTTT. This codes for CASSSGPGSQAADTQYF. This sequence joins TRBV7-3 and TRBJ2-3; possibly TRBD2 for D (5 bases). There are 17 residues in the CDR3. Germline lookup yields CDR1 SGHTA and CDR2 FQGTGA. With 4 bases removed from V and 4 bases from J, the gap between germline ends came to 21 bases.

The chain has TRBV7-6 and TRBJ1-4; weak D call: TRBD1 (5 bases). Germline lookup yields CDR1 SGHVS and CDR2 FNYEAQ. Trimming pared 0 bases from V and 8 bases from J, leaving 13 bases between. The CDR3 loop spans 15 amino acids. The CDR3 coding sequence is TGTGCCAGCAGCTTAGCGCCTGGGGCTGTCGAAAAACTGTTTTTT. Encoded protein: CASSLAPGAVEKLFF.

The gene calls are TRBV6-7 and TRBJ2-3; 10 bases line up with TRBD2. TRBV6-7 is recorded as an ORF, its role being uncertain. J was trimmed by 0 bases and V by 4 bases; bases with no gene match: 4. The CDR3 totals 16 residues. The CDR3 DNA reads TGTGCCAGCAGTTTACTAGCGGGGCTTAGCACAGATACGCAGTATTTT. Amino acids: CASSLLAGLSTDTQYF.

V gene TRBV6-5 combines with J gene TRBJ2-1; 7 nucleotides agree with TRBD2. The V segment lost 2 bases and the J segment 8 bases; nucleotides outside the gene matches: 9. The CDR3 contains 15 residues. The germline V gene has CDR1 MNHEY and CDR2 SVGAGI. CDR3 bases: TGTGCCAGCAGTTACGTCGCGGGAGCCTTAGATGAGCAGTTCTTC. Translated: CASSYVAGALDEQFF.

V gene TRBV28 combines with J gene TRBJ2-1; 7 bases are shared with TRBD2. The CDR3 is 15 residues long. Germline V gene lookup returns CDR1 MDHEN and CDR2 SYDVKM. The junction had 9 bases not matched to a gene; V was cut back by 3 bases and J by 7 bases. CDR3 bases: TGTGCCAGCAGTTTCGGCGGGAGCCTAAATAATGAGCAGTTCTTC. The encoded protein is CASSFGGSLNNEQFF. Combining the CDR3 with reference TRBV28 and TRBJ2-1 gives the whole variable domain DVKVTQSSRYLVKRTGEKVFLECVQDMDHENMFWYRQDPGLGLRLIYFSYDVKMKEKGDIPEGYSVSREKKERFSLILESASTNQTSMYLCASSFGGSLNNEQFFGPGTRLTVL.

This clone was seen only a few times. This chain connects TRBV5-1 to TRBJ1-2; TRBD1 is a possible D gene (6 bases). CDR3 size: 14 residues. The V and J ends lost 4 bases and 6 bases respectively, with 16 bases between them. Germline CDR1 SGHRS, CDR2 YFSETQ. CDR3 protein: CASSEGRGRDGYTF. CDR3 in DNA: TGCGCCAGCAGCGAGGGTAGGGGGAGAGATGGCTACACCTTC.

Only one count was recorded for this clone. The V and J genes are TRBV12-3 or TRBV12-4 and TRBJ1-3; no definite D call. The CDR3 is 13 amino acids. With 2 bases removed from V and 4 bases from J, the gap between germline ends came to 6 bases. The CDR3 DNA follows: TGTGCCAGCAGTTTAAACCTAGGAAACACCATATATTTT. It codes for CASSLNLGNTIYF.

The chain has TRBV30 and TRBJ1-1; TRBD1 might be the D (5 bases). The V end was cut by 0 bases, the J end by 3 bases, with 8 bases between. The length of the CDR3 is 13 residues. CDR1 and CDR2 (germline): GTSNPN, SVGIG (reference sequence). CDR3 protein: CAWSVRVDTEAFF. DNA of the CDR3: TGTGCCTGGAGTGTCAGGGTGGACACTGAAGCTTTCTTT.

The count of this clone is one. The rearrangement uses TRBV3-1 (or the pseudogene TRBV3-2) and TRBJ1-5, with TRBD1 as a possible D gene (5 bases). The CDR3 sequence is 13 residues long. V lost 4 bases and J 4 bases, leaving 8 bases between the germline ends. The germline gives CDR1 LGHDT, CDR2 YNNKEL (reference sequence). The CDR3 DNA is TGTGCCAGCAGCCGACAGTTAAATCAGCCCCAGCATTTT. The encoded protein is CASSRQLNQPQHF.

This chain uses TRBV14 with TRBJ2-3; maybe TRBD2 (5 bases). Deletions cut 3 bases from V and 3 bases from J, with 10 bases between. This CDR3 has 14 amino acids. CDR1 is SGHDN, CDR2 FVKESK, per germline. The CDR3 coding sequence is TGTGCCAGCAGCCAGCAAGGGAGTACAGATACGCAGTATTTT. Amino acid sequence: CASSQQGSTDTQYF.

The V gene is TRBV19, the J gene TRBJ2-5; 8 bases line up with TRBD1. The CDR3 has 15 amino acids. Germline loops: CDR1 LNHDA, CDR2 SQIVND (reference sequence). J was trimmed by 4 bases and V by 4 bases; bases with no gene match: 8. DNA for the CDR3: TGTGCCAGTAGTACGGGACAGGAGATAATAGAGACCCAGTACTTC. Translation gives CASSTGQEIIETQYF.